The next 11 T cell receptor beta chains were all read from a single sample in a study of Graves' ophthalmopathy and Graves' hyperthyroidism. For repertoire sequencing, the TCR beta CDR3 regions were amplified from RNA transcripts. RT-PCR was first run with HTBI primers, then multiplex PCR in a second round. One entry per CDR3 protein, called by TCRdb with MiXCR from the multiplex PCR reads. Found here are around 1,200,000 distinct CDR3 sequences, about 36% of them singletons; the top ten hold roughly 10%. The sample consisted of peripheral blood or thyroid tissue (not recorded which). The receptors were sampled from an adult man with Graves' hyperthyroidism.

This clonotype occurred once. The chain combines TRBV29-1 with TRBJ1-5; 12 nucleotides align to TRBD1. J lost 5 bases, V lost 7 bases, and 6 bases had no gene match. CDR1 SQVTM and CDR2 ANQGSEA come from the germline V gene. The CDR3 sequence is 14 residues long. CDR3 sequence: CSAGTGGWDQPQHF. The CDR3 DNA reads as TGCAGCGCGGGGACAGGGGGCTGGGATCAGCCCCAGCATTTT. The variable domain in full, with the rest retrieved from reference TRBV29-1 and TRBJ1-5, is SAVISQKPSRDICQRGTSLTIQCQVDSQVTMMFWYRQQPGQSLTLIATANQGSEATYESGFVIDKFPISRPNLTFSTLTVSNMSPEDSSIYLCSAGTGGWDQPQHFGDGTRLSIL.

This clonotype was counted many times. The rearrangement joins TRBV15 to TRBJ1-2; 8 nucleotides line up with TRBD1. The CDR3 sequence is 13 residues long. CDR1 and CDR2 from the germline V gene are LNHNV and YYDKDF (reference sequence). The junction had 7 bases not matched to a gene; V was cut back by 5 bases and J by 8 bases. The DNA of the CDR3 is TGTGCCACCAGCGGGAGGACAGGGAGCGGCTACACCTTC. The encoded protein is CATSGRTGSGYTF.

This clonotype was observed a few times. For the CDR3, the DNA is TGTGCTAGTGGTTTTATATTATCGGGGGTCCAGGGCTATGGCTACACCTTC. Translation: CASGFILSGVQGYGYTF. The J gene is TRBJ1-2, the V gene TRBV12-5; TRBD1 might be the D (5 bases). V dropped 3 bases and J dropped 4 bases, with 21 bases sitting between them. The germline V gene encodes CDR1 LGHNT and CDR2 FRNRAP. This CDR3 is 17 amino acids long.

The chain links TRBV11-1 to TRBJ2-7; 9 bases align to TRBD1. CDR3 length: 16 amino acids. Germline assignment: CDR1 SGHAT and CDR2 FQDESV (reference sequence). V dropped 2 bases and J dropped 2; count of bases not matched to a gene: 7. CDR3 sequence: CASSLTRDRATYEQYF. The CDR3 nucleotides are TGTGCCAGCAGCTTAACGCGGGACAGGGCAACCTACGAGCAGTACTTC. Drawing the rest from reference TRBV11-1 and TRBJ2-7, the complete variable domain is EAEVAQSPRYKITEKSQAVAFWCDPISGHATLYWYRQILGQGPELLVQFQDESVVDDSQLPKDRFSAERLKGVDSTLKIQPAELGDSAMYLCASSLTRDRATYEQYFGPGTRLTVT.

This chain links TRBV4-1 with TRBJ1-5; 8 positions agree with TRBD1. There are 15 residues in the CDR3. The V segment lost 2 bases and the J segment 4 bases; nucleotides outside the gene matches: 4. Looked up from germline, CDR1 is MGHRA and CDR2 is YSYEKL. The CDR3 protein is CASSQHTGGNQPQHF. The DNA for the CDR3 is TGCGCCAGCAGCCAACACACAGGGGGGAATCAGCCCCAGCATTTT.

The CDR3 bases are TGCGCCAGCAGCCAAGATGAACAGGGGCGTCAGCCCCAGCATTTT. Translating it yields CASSQDEQGRQPQHF. This chain links TRBV10-2 with TRBJ1-5, with 7 bases matching TRBD1. The CDR3 spans 15 residues. The V gene's germline CDR1 is WSHSY and CDR2 SAAADI. V was clipped by 6 bases and J by 6 bases; unmatched bases: 11.

This clonotype occurred once. A much larger clone lies a single base off, so this may be a read error. CDR3 amino acids: CASSNPGGVCEQYF. CDR3 in DNA: TGCGCCAGCAGCAACCCAGGGGGAGTCTGCGAGCAGTACTTC. The genes are TRBV11-2 and TRBJ2-7, with 7 bases matching TRBD1. Germline-derived CDR1 and CDR2 are SGHAT and FQNNGV. This CDR3 is built from 14 residues.

This clonotype was detected once. Relative to the germline gene, one junction end is altered; a read error may explain this. The chain couples TRBV10-3 to TRBJ2-7; TRBD1 or TRBD2 may be the D gene (5 bases each). The CDR3 length is 15 residues. Germline V gene data show CDR1 as ENHRY and CDR2 as SYGVKD. The CDR3 spells CASSRPGRGSYEQYF. CDR3 DNA sequence: TGTGCCAGCAGTAGACCGGGACGAGGCTCCTACGAGCAGTACTTC.

Only a few counts were recorded for this clonotype. The V call is TRBV9, the J call TRBJ1-1; D ambiguous. V was trimmed by 4 bases and J by 6 bases, leaving 13 bases between them. The CDR3 sequence is 13 residues long. Germline CDR1 SGDLS, CDR2 YYNGEE. The CDR3 here is CASSRPPVAEAFF. CDR3 sequence (DNA): TGTGCCAGCAGCCGCCCCCCGGTCGCTGAAGCTTTCTTT.

This clonotype was counted ten times or more. The CDR3 here is CATSRDRSFEQYF. In DNA form, the CDR3 reads TGTGCCACCAGCAGAGATCGGAGTTTCGAGCAGTACTTC. The chain uses TRBV15 and TRBJ2-7; no definite D call. This CDR3 is 13 amino acids long. Trimming removed 0 bases from V and 6 bases from J, with 9 bases in between. Germline V gene data show CDR1 as LNHNV and CDR2 as YYDKDF (reference sequence).

This clonotype was counted a few times. The chain recombines TRBV5-1 with TRBJ1-2; 8 bases line up with TRBD1. CDR1 is SGHRS, CDR2 YFSETQ, per germline. CDR3 length: 19 residues. V lost 0 bases to trimming and J lost 1 base; unmatched junction nucleotides: 14. The CDR3 reads CASSLGGRQGPNHNYGYTF. CDR3 coding DNA: TGCGCCAGCAGCTTGGGGGGACGACAGGGGCCCAACCATAACTATGGCTACACCTTC.